The 16 T cell receptor beta chains below come from one sample, sequenced in a study of CD4+ T cells in melanoma. Profiled with immunoSEQ multiplex PCR; TCRdb holds only in-frame clones, not every one. The sample carries roughly 5,000 clones, about 63% recorded once. Sample: cells from a culture (not recorded whether cultured in vitro). The receptors were gathered from a human donor with melanoma.

The sample holds one count of this clone. This rearrangement joins TRBV24-1 to TRBJ2-3; D call uncertain. V gave up 4 bases and J gave up 6 bases, with 10 bases separating them. The length of the CDR3 is 13 residues. Germline-derived CDR1 and CDR2 are KGHDR and SFDVKD. The chain's CDR3 is CATSDKVGDTQYF. The CDR3 DNA is TGTGCCACCAGTGACAAGGTAGGGGATACGCAGTATTTT.

This clone is categorized as medium-sized (0.01 to 0.1%). The chain employs TRBV19 and TRBJ2-3; TRBD1 matches 9 bases. The CDR3 runs 15 residues. Germline-derived CDR1 and CDR2 are LNHDA and SQIVND (reference sequence). V was pared by 5 bases and J by 2 bases, with 5 bases of the junction left unmatched. The CDR3 spells CASSSRQGVTDTQYF. CDR3 DNA sequence: TGTGCCAGTAGTTCCCGACAGGGGGTCACAGATACGCAGTATTTT.

This clone was seen a few times. The chain carries TRBV28 and TRBJ2-1, with no clear D. Germline V gene lookup returns CDR1 MDHEN and CDR2 SYDVKM. The CDR3 totals 16 residues. Trimming took off 3 bases at V and 0 bases at J, with 12 bases between the two ends. The CDR3 loop reads CASSFLDRSSYNEQFF. The CDR3 DNA reads as TGTGCCAGCAGTTTCCTCGACCGTAGCTCCTACAATGAGCAGTTCTTC.

This chain links TRBV6-5 with TRBJ1-2, with TRBD1 matching over 7 bases. With V trimmed by 0 bases and J by 7 bases, 2 bases remained unmatched. Germline values: CDR1 MNHEY, CDR2 SVGAGI. CDR3 size: 13 residues. The CDR3 DNA reads TGTGCCAGCAGTTACTCGGGACAGAGTGGCTACACCTTC. This translates into CASSYSGQSGYTF.

The V call is TRBV12-5, the J call TRBJ1-1, with a weak D call TRBD1 (6 bases). Germline V gene lookup returns CDR1 LGHNT and CDR2 FRNRAP. Trimming cost V 6 bases and J 4 bases, with 18 bases left between them. The CDR3 has 15 amino acids. Here the CDR3 DNA reads TGTGCTAGTGGACCCAGGGGACAACTCGGCACTGAAGCTTTCTTT. As protein: CASGPRGQLGTEAFF.

The rearrangement uses TRBV6-2 or TRBV6-3 and TRBJ2-3; D is undetermined. Germline CDR1 is MNHEY and CDR2 is SVGEGT. Deletions cut 2 bases from V and 2 bases from J, with 11 bases between. The CDR3 has 15 amino acids. The CDR3 region is CASSYRPASTDTQYF. The CDR3 region has the DNA TGTGCCAGCAGTTACCGCCCAGCGTCCACAGATACGCAGTATTTT.

V is TRBV4-1 and J is TRBJ1-5, with D perhaps TRBD1 (5 bases). The CDR3 has 16 amino acids. CDR1 and CDR2 (germline): MGHRA, YSYEKL. The germline V and J ends were trimmed by 2 bases and 2 bases, with 13 bases remaining between them. CDR3 sequence: CASSQYQQGGNQPQHF. Written as DNA, the CDR3 is TGCGCCAGCAGCCAATACCAGCAGGGCGGCAATCAGCCCCAGCATTTT.

This clone was observed a single time. The chain is built from TRBV19 and TRBJ1-5; D gene unclear. The germline gives CDR1 LNHDA, CDR2 SQIVND (reference sequence). The CDR3 runs to 12 residues. V was cut by 5 bases and J by 4 bases, with 6 bases left in between. CDR3 sequence reads: CASSPSNQPQHF. The CDR3 bases are TGTGCCAGTAGTCCGTCAAATCAGCCCCAGCATTTT.

By share, this clone counts as medium-sized. V gene TRBV7-8 combines with J gene TRBJ1-5; the match to TRBD1 covers 7 bases. Losses at the gene ends were 1 base for V and 0 bases for J; bases not matched to a gene: 12. CDR3 length equals 19 residues. The germline CDR1 and CDR2 sequences are SGHVS and FQNEAQ. In DNA form, the CDR3 reads TGTGCCAGCAGCTTAGATCGCCTGGGACAGAGCTTTAGCAATCAGCCCCAGCATTTT. Translated, it gives CASSLDRLGQSFSNQPQHF.

V usage is TRBV6-6 and J usage is TRBJ1-1; 7 bases match TRBD1. J gave up 0 bases and V 4 bases, and 8 bases lay outside the gene matches. Germline CDR1 and CDR2: MNHNY and SVGAGI (reference sequence). The CDR3 consists of 16 residues. The CDR3 loop reads CASSLTGFGVNTEAFF. CDR3 DNA sequence: TGTGCCAGCAGTTTGACAGGGTTCGGGGTGAACACTGAAGCTTTCTTT.

The rearrangement uses TRBV3-1 (or the pseudogene TRBV3-2) and TRBJ1-1; the D is unclear. V lost 1 base to trimming and J lost 2 bases, with 8 bases between them. Germline V gene sequence: CDR1 LGHDT, CDR2 YNNKEL (reference sequence). This CDR3 spans 14 amino acids. CDR3 bases: TGTGCCAGCAGCCAAGCTCAGTTCAACACTGAAGCTTTCTTT. Translation: CASSQAQFNTEAFF.

The genes are TRBV19 and TRBJ2-1; TRBD1 matches 10 bases. This CDR3 has 14 residues. Germline CDR1 reads LNHDA; CDR2 reads SQIVND (reference sequence). V was pared by 7 bases and J by 4 bases, with 4 bases of the junction left unmatched. The chain's CDR3 is CASKRTGGYNEQFF. The CDR3 nucleotides are TGTGCCAGTAAAAGGACAGGGGGGTACAATGAGCAGTTCTTC.

This clone qualifies as hyperexpanded. The J gene is TRBJ2-3, the V gene TRBV2; D may be TRBD1 (5 bases). The CDR3 runs 12 residues. CDR1 and CDR2 (germline): SNHLY, FYNNEI. V lost 5 bases and J 3 bases, leaving 6 bases between the germline ends. In DNA form, the CDR3 reads TGTGCCAGCAGTTCAGGGACAGATACGCAGTATTTT. This codes for CASSSGTDTQYF.

This clone is categorized as medium-sized. The chain recombines TRBV2 with TRBJ1-1; no definite D call. CDR3 length equals 11 residues. Germline-derived CDR1 and CDR2 are SNHLY and FYNNEI. V was shortened by 3 bases and J by 10 bases, with 9 bases between the two germline ends. CDR3 residues: CASSDWLPAFF. The CDR3 nucleotides read TGTGCCAGCAGTGATTGGCTCCCAGCTTTCTTT.

By sample share, this clone is large. V gene TRBV19 combines with J gene TRBJ1-1; the D is unclear. The CDR3 has 13 amino acids. The V gene lost 7 bases and the J gene lost 1 base, with 10 bases spanning the gap. Germline V gene sequence: CDR1 LNHDA, CDR2 SQIVND (reference sequence). Here the CDR3 reads CASNPRENTEAFF. The CDR3 coding sequence is TGTGCCAGTAACCCTAGGGAGAACACTGAAGCTTTCTTT. The variable domain in full, completed from reference TRBV19 and TRBJ1-1, reads DGGITQSPKYLFRKEGQNVTLSCEQNLNHDAMYWYRQDPGQGLRLIYYSQIVNDFQKGDIAEGYSVSREKKESFPLTVTSAQKNPTAFYLCASNPRENTEAFFGQGTRLTVV.

The V and J genes are TRBV3-1 (or the pseudogene TRBV3-2) and TRBJ2-7, with D unresolved. V gave up 1 base and J gave up 0 bases, with 13 bases separating them. This CDR3 has 16 amino acids. From germline, CDR1 is LGHDT and CDR2 YNNKEL (reference sequence). In DNA form, the CDR3 reads TGTGCCAGCAGCCAAGGGTCTTATCCAAGCTCCTACGAGCAGTACTTC. It specifies CASSQGSYPSSYEQYF.